This TCR beta chain was recovered during a study of CD8+CD57+ T cells in acquired aplastic anemia. Across the study: The study obtained about 10 million reads on average for CD4+ cells from healthy donors.

This clonotype was recorded at least ten times. Its matching antigen is unknown. Losses at the gene ends were 3 bases for V and 2 bases for J; bases not matched to a gene: 4. Germline CDR1 SGHRS, CDR2 YFSETQ. The CDR3 length is 15 residues. Template material for TCR beta VDJ and CDR3 profiling consisted of genomic DNA. TCRdb used MiXCR to reprocess the reads, holding one entry per CDR3 protein. The data show about 160,000 distinct CDR3 sequences, with around 45% seen just once and 0.8% to 1.1% held by the top ten. Overall study results and limits: Patient and control CD8+ Simpson's diversity was not significantly different. A set of around 30 CD8+ CDR3 sequences was shared between patients and controls, and these sequences appeared highly expressed in patients.

Sample: sorted CD4+, CD8+, or CD8+CD57+ T cells (not recorded which) from PBMCs. This sequence was found in a human donor in good health. The rearrangement joins TRBV5-1 to TRBJ2-3; 9 bases fit TRBD2. CDR3 region: CASSSLAGTTDTQYF. Here the CDR3 DNA reads TGCGCCAGCAGCTCTCTAGCGGGGACCACAGATACGCAGTATTTT.